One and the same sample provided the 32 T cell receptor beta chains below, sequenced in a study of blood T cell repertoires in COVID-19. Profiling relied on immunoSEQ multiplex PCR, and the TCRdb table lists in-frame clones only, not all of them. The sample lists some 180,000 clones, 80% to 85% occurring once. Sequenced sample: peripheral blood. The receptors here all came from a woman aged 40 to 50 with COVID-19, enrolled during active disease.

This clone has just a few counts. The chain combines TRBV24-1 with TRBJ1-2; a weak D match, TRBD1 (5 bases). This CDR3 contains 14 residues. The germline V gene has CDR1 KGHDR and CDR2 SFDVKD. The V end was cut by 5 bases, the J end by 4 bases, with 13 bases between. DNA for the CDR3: TGTGCCACCAGTGCCACAAGGGACTTCTATGGCTACACCTTC. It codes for CATSATRDFYGYTF.

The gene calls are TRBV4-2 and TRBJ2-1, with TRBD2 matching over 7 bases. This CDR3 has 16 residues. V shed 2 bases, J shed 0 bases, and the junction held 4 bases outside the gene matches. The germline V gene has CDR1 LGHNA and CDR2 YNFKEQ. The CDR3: CASSQTGLTSYNEQFF. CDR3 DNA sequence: TGTGCCAGCAGCCAAACGGGACTAACCTCCTACAATGAGCAGTTCTTC.

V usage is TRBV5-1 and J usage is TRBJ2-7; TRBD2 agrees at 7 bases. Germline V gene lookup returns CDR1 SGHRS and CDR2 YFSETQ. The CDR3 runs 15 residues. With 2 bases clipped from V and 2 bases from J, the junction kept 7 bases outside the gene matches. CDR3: CASSFGTSVPYEQYF. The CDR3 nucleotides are TGCGCCAGCAGCTTCGGAACTAGCGTTCCCTACGAGCAGTACTTC.

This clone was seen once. This chain's CDR3 is CASSKVQGVNTEAFF. The CDR3 DNA sequence: TGTGCCAGCAGCAAAGTACAGGGGGTGAACACTGAAGCTTTCTTT. The rearrangement uses TRBV21-1 and TRBJ1-1; TRBD1 was called by the table and not checked on the DNA. TRBV21-1 is an annotated pseudogene. The CDR3 runs 15 residues.

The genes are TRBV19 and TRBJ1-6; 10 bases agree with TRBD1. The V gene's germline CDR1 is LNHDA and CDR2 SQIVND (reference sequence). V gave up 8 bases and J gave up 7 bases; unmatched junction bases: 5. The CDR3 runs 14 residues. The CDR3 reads CASGTGARNSPLHF. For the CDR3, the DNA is TGTGCCAGTGGGACAGGGGCGCGGAATTCACCCCTCCACTTT.

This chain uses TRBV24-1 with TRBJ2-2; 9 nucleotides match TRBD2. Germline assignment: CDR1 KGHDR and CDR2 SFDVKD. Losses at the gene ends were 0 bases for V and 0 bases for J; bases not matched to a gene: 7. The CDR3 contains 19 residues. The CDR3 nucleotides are TGTGCCACCAGTGATTTGGTGGTCCAGCGGGGGGCGAACACCGGGGAGCTGTTTTTT. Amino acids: CATSDLVVQRGANTGELFF.

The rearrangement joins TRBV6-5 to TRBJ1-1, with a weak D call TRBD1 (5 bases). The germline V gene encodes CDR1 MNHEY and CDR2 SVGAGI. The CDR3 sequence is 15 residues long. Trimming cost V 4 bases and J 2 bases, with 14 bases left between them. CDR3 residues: CASSLGRGGNTEAFF. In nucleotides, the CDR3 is TGTGCCAGCAGTTTGGGACGGGGGGGTAACACTGAAGCTTTCTTT.

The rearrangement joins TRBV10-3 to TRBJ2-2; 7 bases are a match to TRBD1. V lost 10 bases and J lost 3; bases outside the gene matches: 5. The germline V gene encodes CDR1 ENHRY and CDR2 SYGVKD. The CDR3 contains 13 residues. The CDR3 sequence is CATRDSDTGELFF. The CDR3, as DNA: TGTGCCACGAGGGACAGCGACACCGGGGAGCTGTTTTTT.

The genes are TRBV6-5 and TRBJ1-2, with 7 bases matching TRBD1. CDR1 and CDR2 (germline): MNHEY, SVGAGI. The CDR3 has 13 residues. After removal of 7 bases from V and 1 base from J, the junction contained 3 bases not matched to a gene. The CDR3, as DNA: TGTGCCAGCACCCAGGGGGATAACTATGGCTACACCTTC. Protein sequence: CASTQGDNYGYTF.

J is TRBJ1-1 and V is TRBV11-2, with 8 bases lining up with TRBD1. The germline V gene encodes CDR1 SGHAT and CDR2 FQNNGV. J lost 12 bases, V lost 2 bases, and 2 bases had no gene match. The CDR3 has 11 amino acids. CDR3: CASSLQGATFF. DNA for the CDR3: TGTGCCAGCAGCTTACAGGGGGCAACTTTCTTT.

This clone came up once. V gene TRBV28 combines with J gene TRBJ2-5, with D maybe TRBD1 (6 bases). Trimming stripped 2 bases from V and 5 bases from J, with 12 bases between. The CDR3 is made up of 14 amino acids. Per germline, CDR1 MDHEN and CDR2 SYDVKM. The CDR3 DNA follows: TGTGCCAGCAGTTTAGACCATAGGGGGGAGACCCAGTACTTC. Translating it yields CASSLDHRGETQYF.

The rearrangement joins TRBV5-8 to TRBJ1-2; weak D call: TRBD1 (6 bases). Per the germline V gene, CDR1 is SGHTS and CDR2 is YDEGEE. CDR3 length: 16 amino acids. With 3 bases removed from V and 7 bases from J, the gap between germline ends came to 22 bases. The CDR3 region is CASSYVPGGRRVGYTF. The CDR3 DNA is TGTGCCAGCAGCTATGTCCCGGGGGGCCGTAGAGTTGGCTACACCTTC.

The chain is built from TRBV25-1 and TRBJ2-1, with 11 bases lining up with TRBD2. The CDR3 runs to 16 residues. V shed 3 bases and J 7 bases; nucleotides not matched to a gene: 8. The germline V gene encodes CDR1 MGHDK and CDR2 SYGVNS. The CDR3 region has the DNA TGTGCCAGCAGTGACCAAACTAGCGGGGGTAAAAATGAGCAGTTCTTC. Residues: CASSDQTSGGKNEQFF.

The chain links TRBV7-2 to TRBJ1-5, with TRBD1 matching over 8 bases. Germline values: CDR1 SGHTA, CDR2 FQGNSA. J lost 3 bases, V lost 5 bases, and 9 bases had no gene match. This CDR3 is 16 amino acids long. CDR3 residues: CASSLDRGGVNQPQHF. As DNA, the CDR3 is TGTGCCAGCAGCCTAGACAGGGGAGGTGTCAATCAGCCCCAGCATTTT.

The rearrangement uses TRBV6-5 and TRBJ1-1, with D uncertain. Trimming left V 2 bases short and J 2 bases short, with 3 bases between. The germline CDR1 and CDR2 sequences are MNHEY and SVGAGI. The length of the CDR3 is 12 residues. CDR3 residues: CASSYLNTEAFF. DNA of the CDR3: TGTGCCAGCAGTTACCTAAACACTGAAGCTTTCTTT.

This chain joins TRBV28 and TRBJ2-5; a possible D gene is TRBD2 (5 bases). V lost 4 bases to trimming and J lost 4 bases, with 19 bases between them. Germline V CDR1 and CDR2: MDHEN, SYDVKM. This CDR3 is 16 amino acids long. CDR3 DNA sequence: TGTGCCAGCAGTTCGCCCACCCGAGGAGGTTTAGAGACCCAGTACTTC. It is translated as CASSSPTRGGLETQYF. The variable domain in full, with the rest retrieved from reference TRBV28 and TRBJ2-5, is DVKVTQSSRYLVKRTGEKVFLECVQDMDHENMFWYRQDPGLGLRLIYFSYDVKMKEKGDIPEGYSVSREKKERFSLILESASTNQTSMYLCASSSPTRGGLETQYFGPGTRLLVL.

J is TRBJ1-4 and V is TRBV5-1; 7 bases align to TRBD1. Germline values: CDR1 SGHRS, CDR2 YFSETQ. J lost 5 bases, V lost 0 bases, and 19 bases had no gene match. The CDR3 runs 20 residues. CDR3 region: CASSLAETGTEIEANEKLFF. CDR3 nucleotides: TGCGCCAGCAGCTTGGCCGAGACAGGGACGGAGATCGAGGCAAATGAAAAACTGTTTTTT.

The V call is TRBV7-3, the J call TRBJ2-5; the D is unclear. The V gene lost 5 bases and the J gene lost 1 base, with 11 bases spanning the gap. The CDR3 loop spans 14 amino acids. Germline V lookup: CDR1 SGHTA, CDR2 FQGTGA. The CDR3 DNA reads TGTGCCAGCAGCCCCGCCAGTCGCCAAGAGACCCAGTACTTC. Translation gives CASSPASRQETQYF.

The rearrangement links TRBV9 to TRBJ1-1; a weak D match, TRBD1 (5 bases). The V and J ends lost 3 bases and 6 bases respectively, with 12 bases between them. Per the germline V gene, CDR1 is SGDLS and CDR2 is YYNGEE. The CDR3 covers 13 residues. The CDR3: CASSASGGAEAFF. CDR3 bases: TGTGCCAGCAGCGCCAGCGGGGGGGCTGAAGCTTTCTTT.

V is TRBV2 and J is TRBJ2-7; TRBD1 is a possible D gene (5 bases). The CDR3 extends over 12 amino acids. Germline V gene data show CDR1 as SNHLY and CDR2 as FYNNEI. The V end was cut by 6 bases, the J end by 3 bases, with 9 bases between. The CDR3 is CASRQDHYEQYF. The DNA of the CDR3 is TGTGCCAGCAGACAGGACCACTACGAGCAGTACTTC. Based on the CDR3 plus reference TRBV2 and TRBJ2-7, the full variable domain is EPEVTQTPSHQVTQMGQEVILRCVPISNHLYFYWYRQILGQKVEFLVSFYNNEISEKSEIFDDQFSVERPDGSNFTLKIRSTKLEDSAMYFCASRQDHYEQYFGPGTRLTVT.

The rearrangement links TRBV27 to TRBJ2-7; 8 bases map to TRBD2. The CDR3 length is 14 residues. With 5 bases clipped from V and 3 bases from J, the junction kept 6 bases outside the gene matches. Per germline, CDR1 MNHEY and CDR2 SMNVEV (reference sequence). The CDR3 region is CASSPGLAIYEQYF. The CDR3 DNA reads TGTGCCAGCAGTCCTGGACTAGCCATCTACGAGCAGTACTTC.

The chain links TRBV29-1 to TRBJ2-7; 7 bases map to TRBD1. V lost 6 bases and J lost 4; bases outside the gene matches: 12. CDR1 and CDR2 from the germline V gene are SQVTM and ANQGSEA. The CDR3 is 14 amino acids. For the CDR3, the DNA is TGCAGCGTGACCGGGACAGCACGTAATTACGAGCAGTACTTC. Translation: CSVTGTARNYEQYF.

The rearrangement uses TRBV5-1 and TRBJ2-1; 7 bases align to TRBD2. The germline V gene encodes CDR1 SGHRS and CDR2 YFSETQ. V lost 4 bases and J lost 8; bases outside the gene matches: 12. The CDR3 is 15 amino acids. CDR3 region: CASSLGSGIGHEQFF. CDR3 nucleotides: TGCGCCAGCAGCCTGGGGAGCGGGATAGGTCATGAGCAGTTCTTC.

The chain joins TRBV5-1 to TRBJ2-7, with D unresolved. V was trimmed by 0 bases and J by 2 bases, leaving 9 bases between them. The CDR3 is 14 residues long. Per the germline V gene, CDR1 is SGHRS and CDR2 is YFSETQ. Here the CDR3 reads CASSLAADTYEQYF. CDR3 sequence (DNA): TGCGCCAGCAGCTTGGCGGCGGATACCTACGAGCAGTACTTC.

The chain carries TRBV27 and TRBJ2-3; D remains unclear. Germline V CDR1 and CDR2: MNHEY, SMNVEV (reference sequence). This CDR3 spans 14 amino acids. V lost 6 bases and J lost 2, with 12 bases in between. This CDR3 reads CASSRLVNTDTQYF. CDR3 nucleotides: TGTGCCAGCAGCAGGTTGGTGAACACAGATACGCAGTATTTT.

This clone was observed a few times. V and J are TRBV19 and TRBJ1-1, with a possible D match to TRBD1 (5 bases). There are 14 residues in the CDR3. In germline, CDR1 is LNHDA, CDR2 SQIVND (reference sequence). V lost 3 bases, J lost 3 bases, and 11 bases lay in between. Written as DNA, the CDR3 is TGTGCCAGTAGTATTGACTTAGGGGACACTGAAGCTTTCTTT. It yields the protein CASSIDLGDTEAFF.

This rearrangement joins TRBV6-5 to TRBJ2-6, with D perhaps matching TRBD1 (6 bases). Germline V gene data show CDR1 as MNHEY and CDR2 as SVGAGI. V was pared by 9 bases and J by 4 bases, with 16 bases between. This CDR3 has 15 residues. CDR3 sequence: CASGVVGAGANVLTF. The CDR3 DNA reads TGTGCCAGTGGGGTTGTGGGGGCCGGGGCCAACGTCCTGACTTTC.

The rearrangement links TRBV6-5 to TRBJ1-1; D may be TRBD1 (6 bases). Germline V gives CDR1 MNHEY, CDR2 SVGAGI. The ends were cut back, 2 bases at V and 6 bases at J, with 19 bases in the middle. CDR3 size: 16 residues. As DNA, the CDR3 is TGTGCCAGCAGTTACCTTACAAGAGGACAGATTCCTGAAGCTTTCTTT. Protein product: CASSYLTRGQIPEAFF.

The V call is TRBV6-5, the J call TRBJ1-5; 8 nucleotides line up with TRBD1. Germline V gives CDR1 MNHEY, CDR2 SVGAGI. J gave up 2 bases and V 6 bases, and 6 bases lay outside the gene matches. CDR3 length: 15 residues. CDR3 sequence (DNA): TGTGCCAGCAGCCAGACAGGGGTCGGCAATCAGCCCCAGCATTTT. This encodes CASSQTGVGNQPQHF.

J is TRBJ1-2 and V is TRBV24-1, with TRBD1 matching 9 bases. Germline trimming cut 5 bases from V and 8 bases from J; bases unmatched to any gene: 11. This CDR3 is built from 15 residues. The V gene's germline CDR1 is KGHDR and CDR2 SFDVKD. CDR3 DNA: TGTGCCACCAGTGCCCCGGGACAGGGAACAGTAGGCTACACCTTC. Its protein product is CATSAPGQGTVGYTF.

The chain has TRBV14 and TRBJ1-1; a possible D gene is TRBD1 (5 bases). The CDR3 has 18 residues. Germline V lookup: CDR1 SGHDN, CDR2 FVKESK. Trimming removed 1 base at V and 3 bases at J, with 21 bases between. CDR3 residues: CASSQAGQGLAGDTEAFF. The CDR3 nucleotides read TGTGCCAGCAGCCAAGCAGGCCAGGGATTGGCCGGTGACACTGAAGCTTTCTTT. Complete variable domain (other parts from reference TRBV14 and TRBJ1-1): EAGVTQFPSHSVIEKGQTVTLRCDPISGHDNLYWYRRVMGKEIKFLLHFVKESKQDESGMPNNRFLAERTGGTYSTLKVQPAELEDSGVYFCASSQAGQGLAGDTEAFFGQGTRLTVV.

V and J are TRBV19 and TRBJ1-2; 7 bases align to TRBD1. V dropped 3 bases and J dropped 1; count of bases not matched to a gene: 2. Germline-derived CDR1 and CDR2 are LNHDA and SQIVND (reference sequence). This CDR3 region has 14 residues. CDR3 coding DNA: TGTGCCAGTAGTATCGGACAGGATAACTATGGCTACACCTTC. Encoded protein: CASSIGQDNYGYTF.